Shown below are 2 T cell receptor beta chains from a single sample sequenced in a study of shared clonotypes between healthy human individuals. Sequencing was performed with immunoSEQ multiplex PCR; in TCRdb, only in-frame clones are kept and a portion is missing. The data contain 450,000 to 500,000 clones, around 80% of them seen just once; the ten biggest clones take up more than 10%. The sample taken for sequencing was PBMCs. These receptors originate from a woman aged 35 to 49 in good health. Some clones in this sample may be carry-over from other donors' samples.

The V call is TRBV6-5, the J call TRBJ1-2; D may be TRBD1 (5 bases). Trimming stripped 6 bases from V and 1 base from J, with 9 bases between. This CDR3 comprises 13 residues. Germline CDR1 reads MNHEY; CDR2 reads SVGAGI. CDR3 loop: CASRRQINYGYTF. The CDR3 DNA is TGTGCCAGCAGGCGACAGATTAACTATGGCTACACCTTC.

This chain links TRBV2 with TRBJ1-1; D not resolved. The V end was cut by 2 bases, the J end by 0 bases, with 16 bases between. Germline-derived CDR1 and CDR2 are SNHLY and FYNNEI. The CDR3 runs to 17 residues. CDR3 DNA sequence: TGTGCCAGCAGTGAAATTCTGGCAGGCCCAATGAACACTGAAGCTTTCTTT. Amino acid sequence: CASSEILAGPMNTEAFF.